Below are 3 T cell receptor beta chains sequenced from a single sample in a study of blood T cell repertoires in COVID-19. Using immunoSEQ multiplex PCR, the repertoire was profiled, and TCRdb retains in-frame clones only, with some absent. The sample holds about 100,000 clones, approximately 81% seen once. Sequencing was done on a sample of peripheral blood. The receptors come from a woman between 65 and 79 years old with active or convalescent COVID-19.

There are many counts of this clone. The rearrangement uses TRBV7-9 and TRBJ1-2, with D possibly matching TRBD1 (5 bases). V shed 3 bases and J shed 4 bases, with 12 bases lying between them. The CDR3 has 14 residues. Germline CDR1 SEHNR, CDR2 FQNEAQ (reference sequence). The CDR3 DNA follows: TGTGCCAGCAGCTTGGGGCAGGCCCGCTATGGCTACACCTTC. Its translation: CASSLGQARYGYTF. Based on the CDR3 plus reference TRBV7-9 and TRBJ1-2, the full variable domain is DTGVSQNPRHKITKRGQNVTFRCDPISEHNRLYWYRQTLGQGPEFLTYFQNEAQLEKSRLLSDRFSAERPKGSFSTLEIQRTEQGDSAMYLCASSLGQARYGYTFGSGTRLTVV.

V is TRBV18 and J is TRBJ2-7; a possible D gene is TRBD1 (7 bases). The CDR3 loop spans 13 amino acids. V lost 5 bases and J lost 3, with 11 bases in between. Germline CDR1 KGHSH, CDR2 LQKENI. For the CDR3, the DNA is TGTGCCAGCTCAGCGGGACAGCACTACGAGCAGTACTTC. It is translated as CASSAGQHYEQYF.

The rearrangement uses TRBV20-1 and TRBJ1-2, with TRBD1 identical over 8 bases. The V segment lost 3 bases and the J segment 7 bases; nucleotides outside the gene matches: 16. The CDR3 has 16 amino acids. The germline V gene has CDR1 DFQATT and CDR2 SNEGSKA (reference sequence). DNA for the CDR3: TGCAGTGCTAGTAGTGGCCAGGGGGCGTTTGGAGGTGGCTACACCTTC. Translation gives CSASSGQGAFGGGYTF.